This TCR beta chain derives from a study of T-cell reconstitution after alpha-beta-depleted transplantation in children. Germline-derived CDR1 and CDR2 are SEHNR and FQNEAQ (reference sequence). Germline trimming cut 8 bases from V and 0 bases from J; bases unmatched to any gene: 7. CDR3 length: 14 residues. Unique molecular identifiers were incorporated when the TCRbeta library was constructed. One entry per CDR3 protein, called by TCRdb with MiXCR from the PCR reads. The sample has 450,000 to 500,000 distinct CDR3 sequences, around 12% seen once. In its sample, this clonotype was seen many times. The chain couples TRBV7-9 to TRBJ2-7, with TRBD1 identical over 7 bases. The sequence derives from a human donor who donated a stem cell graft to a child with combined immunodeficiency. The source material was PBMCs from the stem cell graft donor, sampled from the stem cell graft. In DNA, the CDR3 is TGTGCCAGCGCCTCGACAGGGAGCTCCTACGAGCAGTACTTC. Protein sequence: CASASTGSSYEQYF.